This TCR beta chain was recorded in a study of early T cells in non-severe SARS-CoV-2 infection. General study points: Private and CD4 specificities were missed by VDJdb matching, skewed to anti-spike CD8.

V shed 3 bases and J 4 bases; nucleotides not matched to a gene: 10. The CDR3 totals 17 residues. Germline V gene data show CDR1 as SGHDT and CDR2 as YYEEEE. Each single cDNA molecule received a unique molecular identifier. TCRdb re-called the 5' RACE reads with MiXCR, one entry per CDR3 protein. The sample holds more than 55,000 distinct CDR3 sequences; approximately 6.1% are singletons and the top ten take under 4%. This clonotype was counted many times. As yet, its antigen is unknown. The V and J genes are TRBV5-6 and TRBJ1-2; 12 bases match TRBD1. This clonotype was sampled from an adult who was a healthcare worker with PCR-confirmed SARS-CoV-2 infection or an uninfected control (not recorded which). The input for sequencing was whole blood, taken at baseline. The CDR3 DNA sequence: TGTGCCAGCAGCTGGGACAGGGGGCCGACGAGTTCCTATGGCTACACCTTC. Protein sequence: CASSWDRGPTSSYGYTF.